Only a few counts were recorded for the clone carrying this T cell receptor beta chain. Its antigen is not known. This CDR3 has 16 residues. Germline V lookup: CDR1 SGHAT, CDR2 FQNNGV. The V segment lost 5 bases and the J segment 5 bases; nucleotides outside the gene matches: 7. The sample comes from a study of beta chain features in type 1 diabetes. On the study more broadly: Cell yields, gender and age were comparable in patients and healthy donors. General observations from the study: Shortening that was moderate but significant affected the TCRB CDR3s of Type 1 diabetes patients in all four CD4+ subsets.

Every isolated RNA sample was fully reverse transcribed, so sequencing captured expressed TCRB transcripts. Method: immunoSEQ multiplex PCR; TCRdb's copy keeps in-frame clones and lacks some. The sample consists of 640,000 or so clones, roughly 13% of them appearing once. The sample comprised naive CD4+ T cells from blood. The rearrangement joins TRBV11-2 to TRBJ2-5; 14 nucleotides align to TRBD2. The sequence came from a man in his late teens or twenties with type 1 diabetes. CDR3 coding DNA: TGTGCCAGCAGCCCCCGACTAGCGGGGGGGGCGGAGACCCAGTACTTC. Its protein is CASSPRLAGGAETQYF.